The subject of this entry is one T cell receptor beta chain. The data belong to a study of OX40 agonist ivuxolimab in advanced cancers. Germline V gene data show CDR1 as KGHSH and CDR2 as LQKENI. V was trimmed by 2 bases and J by 2 bases, leaving 14 bases between them. The CDR3 has 16 residues. Generated by immunoSEQ multiplex PCR, the TCRdb table keeps only in-frame clones and is missing some. The table lists about 84,000 clones, approximately 92% of them singletons. This sample comprised CD4+ or CD8+ T cells sorted from blood, obtained in a trial of the OX40 agonist ivuxolimab. The chain uses TRBV18 and TRBJ2-3, with unresolved D. This sequence was found in an adult with an advanced solid tumor such as melanoma, head and neck, liver or kidney cancer. In DNA form, the CDR3 reads TGTGCCAGCTCACCAGGGTACCAGGAATCCACAGATACGCAGTATTTT. Its translation is CASSPGYQESTDTQYF.